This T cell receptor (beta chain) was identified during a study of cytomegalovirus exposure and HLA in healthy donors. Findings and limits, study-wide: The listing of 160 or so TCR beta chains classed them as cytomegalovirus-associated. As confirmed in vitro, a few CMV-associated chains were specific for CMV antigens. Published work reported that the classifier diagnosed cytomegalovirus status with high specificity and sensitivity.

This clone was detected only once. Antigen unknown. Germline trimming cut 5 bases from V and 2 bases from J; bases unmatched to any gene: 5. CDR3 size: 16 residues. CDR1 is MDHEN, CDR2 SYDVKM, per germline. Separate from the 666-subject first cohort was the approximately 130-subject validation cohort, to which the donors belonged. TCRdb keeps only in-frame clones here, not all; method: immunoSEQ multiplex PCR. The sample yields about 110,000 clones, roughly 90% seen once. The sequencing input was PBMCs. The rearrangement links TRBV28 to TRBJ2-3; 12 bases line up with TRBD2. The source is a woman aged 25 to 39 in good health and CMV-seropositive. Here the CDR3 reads CASSHGLAGNTDTQYF. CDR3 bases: TGTGCCAGCAGTCATGGACTAGCGGGGAACACAGATACGCAGTATTTT.